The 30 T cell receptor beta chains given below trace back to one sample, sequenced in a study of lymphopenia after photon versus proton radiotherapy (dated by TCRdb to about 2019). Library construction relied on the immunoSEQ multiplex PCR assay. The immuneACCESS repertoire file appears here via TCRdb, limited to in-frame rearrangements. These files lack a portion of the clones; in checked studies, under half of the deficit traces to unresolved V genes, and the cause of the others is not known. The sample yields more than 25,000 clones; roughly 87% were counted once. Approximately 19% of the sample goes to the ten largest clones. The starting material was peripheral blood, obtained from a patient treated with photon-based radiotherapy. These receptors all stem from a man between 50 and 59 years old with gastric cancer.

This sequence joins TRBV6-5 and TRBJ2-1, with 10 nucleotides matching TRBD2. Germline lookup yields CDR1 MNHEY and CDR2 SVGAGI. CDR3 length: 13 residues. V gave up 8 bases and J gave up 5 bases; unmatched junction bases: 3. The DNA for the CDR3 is TGTGCCAGCCGGACTAGCGGCGACAATGAGCAGTTCTTC. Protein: CASRTSGDNEQFF.

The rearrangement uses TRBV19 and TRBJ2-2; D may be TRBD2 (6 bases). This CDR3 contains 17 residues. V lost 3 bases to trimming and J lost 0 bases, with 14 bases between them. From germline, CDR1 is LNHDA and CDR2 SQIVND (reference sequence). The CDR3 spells CASSMQPGLANTGELFF. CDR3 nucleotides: TGTGCCAGTAGTATGCAACCGGGACTTGCGAACACCGGGGAGCTGTTTTTT.

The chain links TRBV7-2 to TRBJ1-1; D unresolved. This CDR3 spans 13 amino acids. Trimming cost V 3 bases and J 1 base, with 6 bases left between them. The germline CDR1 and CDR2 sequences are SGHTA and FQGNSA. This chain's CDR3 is CASSFGGNTEAFF. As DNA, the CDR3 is TGTGCCAGCAGCTTTGGTGGGAACACTGAAGCTTTCTTT.

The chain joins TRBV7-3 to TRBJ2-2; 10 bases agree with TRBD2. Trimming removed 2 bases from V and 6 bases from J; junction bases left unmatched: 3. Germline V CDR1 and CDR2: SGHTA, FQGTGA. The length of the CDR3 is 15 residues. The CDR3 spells CASSLLAGVPGELFF. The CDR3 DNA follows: TGTGCCAGCAGCTTACTAGCGGGGGTCCCCGGGGAGCTGTTTTTT.

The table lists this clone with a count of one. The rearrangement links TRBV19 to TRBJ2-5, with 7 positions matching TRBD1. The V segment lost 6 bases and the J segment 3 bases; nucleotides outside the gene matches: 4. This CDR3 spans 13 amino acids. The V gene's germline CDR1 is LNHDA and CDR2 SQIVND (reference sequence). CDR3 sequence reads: CASSGTVKETQYF. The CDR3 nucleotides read TGTGCCAGTAGCGGGACAGTCAAAGAGACCCAGTACTTC.

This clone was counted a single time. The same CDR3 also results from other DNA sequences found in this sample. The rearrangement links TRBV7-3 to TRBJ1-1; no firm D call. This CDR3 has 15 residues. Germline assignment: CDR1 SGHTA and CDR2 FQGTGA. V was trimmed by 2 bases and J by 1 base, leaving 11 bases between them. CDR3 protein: CASSLRGLGNTEAFF. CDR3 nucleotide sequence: TGTGCCAGCAGCTTACGTGGATTGGGGAACACTGAAGCTTTCTTT.

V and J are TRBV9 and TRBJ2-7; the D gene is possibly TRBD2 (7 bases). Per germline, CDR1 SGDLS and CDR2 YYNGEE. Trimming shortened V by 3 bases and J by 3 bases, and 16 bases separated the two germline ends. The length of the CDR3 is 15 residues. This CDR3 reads CASSASAGAYYEQYF. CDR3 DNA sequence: TGTGCCAGCAGCGCCTCGGCGGGGGCTTACTACGAGCAGTACTTC. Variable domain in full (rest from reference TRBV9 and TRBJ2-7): DSGVTQTPKHLITATGQRVTLRCSPRSGDLSVYWYQQSLDQGLQFLIQYYNGEERAKGNILERFSAQQFPDLHSELNLSSLELGDSALYFCASSASAGAYYEQYFGPGTRLTVT.

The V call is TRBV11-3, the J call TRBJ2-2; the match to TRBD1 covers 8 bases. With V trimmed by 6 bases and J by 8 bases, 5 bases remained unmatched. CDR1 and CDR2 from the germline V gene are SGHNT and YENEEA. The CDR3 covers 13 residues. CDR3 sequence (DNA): TGTGCCAGCAGGGACAGGGTCGGAGGGGAGCTGTTTTTT. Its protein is CASRDRVGGELFF.

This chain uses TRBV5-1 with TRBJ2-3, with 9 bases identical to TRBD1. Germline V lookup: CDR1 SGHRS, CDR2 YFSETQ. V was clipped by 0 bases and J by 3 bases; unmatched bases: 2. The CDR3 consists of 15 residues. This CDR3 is CASSLEGQGTDTQYF. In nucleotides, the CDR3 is TGCGCCAGCAGCTTGGAGGGACAGGGTACAGATACGCAGTATTTT.

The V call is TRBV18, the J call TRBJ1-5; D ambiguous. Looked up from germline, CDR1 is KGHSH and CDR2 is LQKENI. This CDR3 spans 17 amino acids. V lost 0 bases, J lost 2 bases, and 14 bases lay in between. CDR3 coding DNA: TGTGCCAGCTCACCACCGAGGAAAGGGTTCGGCAATCAGCCCCAGCATTTT. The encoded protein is CASSPPRKGFGNQPQHF.

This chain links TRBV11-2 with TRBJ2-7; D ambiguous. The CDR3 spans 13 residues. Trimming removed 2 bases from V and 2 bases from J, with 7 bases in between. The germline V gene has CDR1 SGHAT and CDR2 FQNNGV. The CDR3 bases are TGTGCCAGCAGCTTACTTAGAGCCTACGAGCAGTACTTC. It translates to CASSLLRAYEQYF.

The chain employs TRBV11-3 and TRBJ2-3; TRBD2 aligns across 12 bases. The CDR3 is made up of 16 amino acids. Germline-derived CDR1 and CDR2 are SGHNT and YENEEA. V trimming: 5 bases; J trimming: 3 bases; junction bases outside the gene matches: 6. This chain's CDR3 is CASSPALAGGTDTQYF. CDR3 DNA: TGTGCCAGCAGCCCTGCGCTAGCGGGGGGGACAGATACGCAGTATTTT.

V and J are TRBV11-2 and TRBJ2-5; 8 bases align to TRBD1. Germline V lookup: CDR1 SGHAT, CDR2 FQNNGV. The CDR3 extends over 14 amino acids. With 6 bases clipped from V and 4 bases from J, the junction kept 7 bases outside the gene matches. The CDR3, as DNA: TGTGCCAGCAGTAAAGACAGGGGCGGAGAGACCCAGTACTTC. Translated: CASSKDRGGETQYF.

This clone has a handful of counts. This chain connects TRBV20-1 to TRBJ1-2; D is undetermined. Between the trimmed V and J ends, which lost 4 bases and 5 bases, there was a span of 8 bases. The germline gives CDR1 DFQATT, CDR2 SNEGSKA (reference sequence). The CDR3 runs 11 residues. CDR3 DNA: TGCAGTGCTACCGGAAGATATGGCTACACCTTC. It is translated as CSATGRYGYTF.

CDR3 sequence reads: CASGSAEGPLYEQFF. For the CDR3, the DNA is TGTGCCAGCGGGTCAGCGGAGGGACCCTTGTATGAGCAGTTCTTC. The V gene is TRBV6-6, the J gene TRBJ2-1; the D gene is possibly TRBD2 (6 bases). Germline CDR1 MNHNY, CDR2 SVGAGI (reference sequence). The CDR3 consists of 15 residues. The V end was cut by 8 bases, the J end by 8 bases, with 22 bases between.

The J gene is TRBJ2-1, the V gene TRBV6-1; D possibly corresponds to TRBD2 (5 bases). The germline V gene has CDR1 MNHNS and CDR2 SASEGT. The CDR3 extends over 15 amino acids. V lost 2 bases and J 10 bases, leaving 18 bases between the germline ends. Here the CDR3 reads CASSEWAGQAGEQFF. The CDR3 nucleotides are TGTGCCAGCAGTGAATGGGCGGGTCAGGCAGGAGAGCAGTTCTTC.

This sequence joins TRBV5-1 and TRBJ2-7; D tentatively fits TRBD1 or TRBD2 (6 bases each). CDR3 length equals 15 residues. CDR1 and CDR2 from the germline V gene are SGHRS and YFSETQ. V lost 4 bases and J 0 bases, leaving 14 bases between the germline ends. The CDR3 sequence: CASSVLGGPSYEQYV. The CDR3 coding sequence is TGCGCCAGCAGCGTGCTAGGGGGGCCCTCCTACGAGCAGTACGTC.

CDR3 DNA: TGTGCCTGGAGTGTCAGCGGGGTTGGGGCTTTCTTT. Amino acids: CAWSVSGVGAFF. The rearrangement joins TRBV30 to TRBJ1-1; D is uncertain. V lost 0 bases and J lost 11, with 13 bases in between. This CDR3 comprises 12 residues. Germline CDR1 reads GTSNPN; CDR2 reads SVGIG (reference sequence).

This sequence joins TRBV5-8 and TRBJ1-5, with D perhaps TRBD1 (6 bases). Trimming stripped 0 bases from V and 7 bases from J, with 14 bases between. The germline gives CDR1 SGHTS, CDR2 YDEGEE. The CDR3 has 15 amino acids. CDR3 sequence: CASSLGQGLEQPQHF. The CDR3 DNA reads TGTGCCAGCAGCTTGGGTCAGGGGTTAGAGCAGCCCCAGCATTTT. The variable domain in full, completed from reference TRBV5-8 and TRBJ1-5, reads EAGVTQSPTHLIKTRGQQATLRCSPISGHTSVYWYQQALGLGLQFLLWYDEGEERNRGNFPPRFSGRQFPNYSSELNVNALELEDSALYLCASSLGQGLEQPQHFGDGTRLSIL.

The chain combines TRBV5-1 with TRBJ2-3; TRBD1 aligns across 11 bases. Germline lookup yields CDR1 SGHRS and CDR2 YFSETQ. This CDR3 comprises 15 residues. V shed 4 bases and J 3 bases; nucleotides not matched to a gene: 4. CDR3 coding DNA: TGCGCCAGCAGCGGGACAGGGGGGAAGACAGATACGCAGTATTTT. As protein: CASSGTGGKTDTQYF.

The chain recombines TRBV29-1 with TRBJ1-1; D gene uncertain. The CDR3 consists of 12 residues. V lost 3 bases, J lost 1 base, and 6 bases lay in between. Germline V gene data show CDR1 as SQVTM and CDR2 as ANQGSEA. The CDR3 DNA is TGCAGCGTTGATATTGCGAACACTGAAGCTTTCTTT. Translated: CSVDIANTEAFF.

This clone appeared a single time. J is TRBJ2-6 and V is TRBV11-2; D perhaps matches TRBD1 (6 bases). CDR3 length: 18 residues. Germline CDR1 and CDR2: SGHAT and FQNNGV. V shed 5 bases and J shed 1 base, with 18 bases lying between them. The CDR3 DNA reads TGTGCCAGCAGCAAAATACAGGGCCACGCTTCTGGGGCCAACGTCCTGACTTTC. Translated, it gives CASSKIQGHASGANVLTF.

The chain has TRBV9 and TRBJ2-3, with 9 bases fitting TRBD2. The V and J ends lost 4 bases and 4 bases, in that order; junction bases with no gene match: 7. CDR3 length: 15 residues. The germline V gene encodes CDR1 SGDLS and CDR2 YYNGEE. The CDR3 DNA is TGTGCCAGCAGCTTTGCGGGGGGGTGGTCAGATACGCAGTATTTT. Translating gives CASSFAGGWSDTQYF.

CDR3 DNA sequence: TGTGCTAGTGGTTTGCTGACCGGGGGACGGATTAATTCACCCCTCCACTTT. Translating gives CASGLLTGGRINSPLHF. The chain is built from TRBV12-5 and TRBJ1-6; tentative D call: TRBD1 (5 bases). The germline gives CDR1 LGHNT, CDR2 FRNRAP. The CDR3 sequence is 17 residues long. V was shortened by 2 bases and J by 6 bases, with 17 bases between the two germline ends.

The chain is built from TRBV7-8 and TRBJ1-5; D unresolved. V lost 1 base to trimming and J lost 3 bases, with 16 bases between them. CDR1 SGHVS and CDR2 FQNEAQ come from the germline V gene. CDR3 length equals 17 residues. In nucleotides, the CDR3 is TGTGCCAGCAGCTTAGGCGTCGCCCCTTGGTCCAATCAGCCCCAGCATTTT. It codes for CASSLGVAPWSNQPQHF.

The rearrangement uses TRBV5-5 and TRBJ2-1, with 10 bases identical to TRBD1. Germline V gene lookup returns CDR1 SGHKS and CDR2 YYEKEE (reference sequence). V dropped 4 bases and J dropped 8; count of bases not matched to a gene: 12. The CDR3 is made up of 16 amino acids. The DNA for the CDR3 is TGTGCCAGCAGCGTGTCTTGGGACAGGGGACAGTATGAGCAGTTCTTC. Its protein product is CASSVSWDRGQYEQFF. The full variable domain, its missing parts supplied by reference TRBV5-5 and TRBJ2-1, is DAGVTQSPTHLIKTRGQQVTLRCSPISGHKSVSWYQQVLGQGPQFIFQYYEKEERGRGNFPDRFSARQFPNYSSELNVNALLLGDSALYLCASSVSWDRGQYEQFFGPGTRLTVL.

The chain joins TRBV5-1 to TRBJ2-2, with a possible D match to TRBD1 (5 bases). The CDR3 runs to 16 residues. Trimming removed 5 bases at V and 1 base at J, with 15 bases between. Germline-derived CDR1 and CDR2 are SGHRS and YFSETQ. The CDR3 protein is CASSSLSQGNTGELFF. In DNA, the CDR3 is TGCGCCAGCAGTTCCCTTAGTCAGGGGAACACCGGGGAGCTGTTTTTT.

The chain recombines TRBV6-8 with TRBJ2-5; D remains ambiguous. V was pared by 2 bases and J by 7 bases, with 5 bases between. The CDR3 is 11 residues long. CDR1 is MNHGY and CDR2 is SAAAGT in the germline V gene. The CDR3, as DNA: TGTGCCAGCAGTTACAAGGGGACCCAGTACTTC. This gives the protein CASSYKGTQYF.

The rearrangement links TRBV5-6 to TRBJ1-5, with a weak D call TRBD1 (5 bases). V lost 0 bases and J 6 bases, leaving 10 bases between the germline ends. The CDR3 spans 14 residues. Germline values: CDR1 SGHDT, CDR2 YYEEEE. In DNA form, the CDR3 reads TGTGCCAGCAGCTTGGCGGGGGGGAGTCAGCCCCAGCATTTT. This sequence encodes CASSLAGGSQPQHF.

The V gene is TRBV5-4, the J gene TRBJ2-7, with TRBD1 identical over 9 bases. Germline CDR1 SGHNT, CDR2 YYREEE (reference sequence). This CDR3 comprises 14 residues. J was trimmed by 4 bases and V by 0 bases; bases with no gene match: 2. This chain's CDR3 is CASSLDRGPYEQYV. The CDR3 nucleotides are TGTGCCAGCAGCTTGGACAGGGGGCCGTACGAGCAGTACGTC.